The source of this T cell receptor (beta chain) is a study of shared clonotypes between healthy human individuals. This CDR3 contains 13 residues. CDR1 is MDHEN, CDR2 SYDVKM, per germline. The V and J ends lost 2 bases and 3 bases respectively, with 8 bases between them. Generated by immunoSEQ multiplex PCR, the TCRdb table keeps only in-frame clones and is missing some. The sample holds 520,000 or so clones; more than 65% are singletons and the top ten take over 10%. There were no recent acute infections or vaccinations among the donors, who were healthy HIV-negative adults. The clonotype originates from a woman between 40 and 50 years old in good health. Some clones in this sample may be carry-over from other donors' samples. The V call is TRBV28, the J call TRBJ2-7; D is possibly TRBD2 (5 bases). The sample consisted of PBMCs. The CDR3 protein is CASSLSGGYEQYF. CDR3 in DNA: TGTGCCAGCAGTTTAAGCGGAGGCTACGAGCAGTACTTC.